The present T cell receptor (beta chain) was sequenced within a study of OX40 agonist ivuxolimab in advanced cancers. CDR3 length: 14 amino acids. Germline loops: CDR1 MGHRA, CDR2 YSYEKL. V was cut by 1 base and J by 1 base, with 7 bases left in between. Profiled with immunoSEQ multiplex PCR; TCRdb holds only in-frame clones, not every one. Among under 15,000 clones listed, roughly 87% were seen once. With baseline, cycle 4 day 1, and cycle 7 day 1 as timepoints, blood was sampled. This sample comprised CD4+ or CD8+ T cells sorted from blood, obtained in a trial of the OX40 agonist ivuxolimab. The clonotype was recovered from an adult with an advanced solid tumor such as melanoma, head and neck, liver or kidney cancer. The chain employs TRBV4-1 and TRBJ2-5, with D possibly matching TRBD2 (6 bases). The CDR3 sequence is CASSQVLAQETQYF. The CDR3 DNA sequence: TGCGCCAGCAGCCAAGTACTAGCCCAAGAGACCCAGTACTTC.